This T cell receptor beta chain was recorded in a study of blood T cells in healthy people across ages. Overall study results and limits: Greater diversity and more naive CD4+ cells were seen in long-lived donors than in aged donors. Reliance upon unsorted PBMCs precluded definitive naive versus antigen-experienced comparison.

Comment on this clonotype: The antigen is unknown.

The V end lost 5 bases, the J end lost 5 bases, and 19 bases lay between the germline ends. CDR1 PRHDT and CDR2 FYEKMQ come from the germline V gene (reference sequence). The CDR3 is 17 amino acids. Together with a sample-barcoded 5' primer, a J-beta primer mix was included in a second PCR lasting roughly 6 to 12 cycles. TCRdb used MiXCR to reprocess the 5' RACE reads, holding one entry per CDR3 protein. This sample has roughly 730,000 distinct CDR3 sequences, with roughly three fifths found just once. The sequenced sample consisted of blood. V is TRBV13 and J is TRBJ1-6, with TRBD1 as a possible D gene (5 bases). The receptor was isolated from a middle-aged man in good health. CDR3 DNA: TGTGCCAGCAGCCTAAAGTACCGGGACGCAAATAATTCACCCCTCCACTTT. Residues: CASSLKYRDANNSPLHF.